This TCR beta chain is drawn from a study of T cell responses to AZD1222 COVID-19 vaccine. General study points: Nearly half of spike-specific TCRs reportedly target variant regions that are unmutated in the B.1.351 and B.1.1.7 variants. Clonal diversity was possibly underestimated, and the donors were mostly white British, with more females. Spike-specific TCR breadth rose after two AZD1222 doses, and depth rose as well.

The ends were cut back, 10 bases at V and 1 base at J, with 13 bases in the middle. Germline CDR1 reads MDHEN; CDR2 reads SYDVKM. This CDR3 comprises 13 residues. The data were produced by immunoSEQ multiplex PCR, yet TCRdb's version contains in-frame clones alone and is incomplete. This table holds fewer than 110,000 clones, 90% found once. In the case of this clone: Its specificity is unknown.

The rearrangement uses TRBV28 and TRBJ2-5; no firm D call. The clonotype was recovered from an adult in good health. Sequences were derived from peripheral blood, sampled on day 0 of AZD1222 vaccination. The CDR3 here is CATQNAPQETQYF. CDR3 DNA: TGTGCCACCCAGAATGCCCCCCAAGAGACCCAGTACTTC.